Detailed here is one TCR beta chain. This record belongs to a study of siplizumab effects on memory and regulatory T cells. Germline values: CDR1 MNHNY, CDR2 SVGAGI (reference sequence). CDR3 length: 13 residues. The V gene lost 2 bases and the J gene lost 0 bases, with 5 bases spanning the gap. Clones were sequenced by immunoSEQ multiplex PCR, and TCRdb holds only the in-frame ones, with some missing. Of about 82,000 clones in the sample, 87% are singletons; the top ten hold less than 2%. Specimen: Tregs sorted from blood. The chain has TRBV6-6 and TRBJ2-7, with D hard to call. The clonotype comes from a human donor in good health. The CDR3 protein is CASSYRSSYEQYF. In DNA, the CDR3 is TGTGCCAGCAGTTACCGAAGCTCCTACGAGCAGTACTTC.